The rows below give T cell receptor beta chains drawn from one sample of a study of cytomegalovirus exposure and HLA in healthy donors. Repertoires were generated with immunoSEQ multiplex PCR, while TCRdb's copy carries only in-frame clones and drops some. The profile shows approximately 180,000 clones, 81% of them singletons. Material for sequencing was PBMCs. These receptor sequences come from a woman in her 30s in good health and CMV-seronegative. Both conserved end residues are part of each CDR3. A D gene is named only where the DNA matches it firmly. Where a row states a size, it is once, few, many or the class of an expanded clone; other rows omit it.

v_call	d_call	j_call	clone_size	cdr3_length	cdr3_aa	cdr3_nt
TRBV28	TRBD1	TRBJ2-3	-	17	CASSYGRGQGGTDTQYF	TGTGCCAGCAGTTACGGTCGGGGACAGGGCGGCACAGATACGCAGTATTTT
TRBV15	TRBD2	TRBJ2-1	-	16	CATSRDQSGSWDEQFF	TGTGCCACCAGCAGAGATCAGAGCGGGAGTTGGGATGAGCAGTTCTTC
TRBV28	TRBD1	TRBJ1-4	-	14	CASSLNRGDEKLFF	TGTGCCAGCAGTTTAAACAGGGGGGACGAAAAACTGTTTTTT
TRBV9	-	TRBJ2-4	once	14	CASSPPQGSSSQYF	TGTGCCAGCAGCCCGCCCCAGGGTTCGAGCAGTCAGTACTTC
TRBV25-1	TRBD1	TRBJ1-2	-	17	CASSDRDRLGTGYGYTF	TGTGCCAGCAGTGATCGGGACAGGTTGGGCACTGGCTATGGCTACACCTTC
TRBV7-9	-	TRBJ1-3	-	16	CASSLVGGLYGNTIYF	TGTGCCAGCAGCTTAGTCGGGGGGCTCTACGGAAACACCATATATTTT
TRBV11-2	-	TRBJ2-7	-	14	CASSLFPGLGEQYF	TGTGCCAGCAGCTTATTCCCAGGTCTCGGCGAGCAGTACTTC
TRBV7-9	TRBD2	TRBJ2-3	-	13	CASSPSGQDTQYF	TGTGCCAGCAGCCCTAGCGGACAAGATACGCAGTATTTT
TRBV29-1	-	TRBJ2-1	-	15	CSVDIIGGGGDEQFF	TGCAGCGTTGATATTATAGGGGGGGGCGGGGATGAGCAGTTCTTC
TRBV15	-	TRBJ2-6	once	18	CATSGGGSGTSGANGLTF	TGTGCCACCAGCGGAGGGGGCTCCGGAACGTCTGGGGCCAACGGCCTGACTTTC
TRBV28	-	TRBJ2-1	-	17	CASSLSPGRGTYNEQFF	TGTGCCAGCAGTTTATCCCCCGGGAGAGGGACCTACAATGAGCAGTTCTTC
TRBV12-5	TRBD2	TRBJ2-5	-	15	CASGTGLAGKETQYF	TGTGCTAGTGGCACGGGACTAGCGGGAAAAGAGACCCAGTACTTC
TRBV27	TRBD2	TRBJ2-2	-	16	CASRPIAGTNTGELFF	TGTGCCAGCAGGCCAATAGCGGGGACAAACACCGGGGAGCTGTTTTTT
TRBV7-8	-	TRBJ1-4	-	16	CASSLRQDSTNEKLFF	TGTGCCAGCAGCCTCCGACAGGACTCAACTAATGAAAAACTGTTTTTT
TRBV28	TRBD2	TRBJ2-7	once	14	CASSPSGRAYEQYF	TGTGCCAGCAGTCCTAGCGGGAGGGCCTACGAGCAGTACTTC
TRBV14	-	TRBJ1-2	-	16	CASSQEVAGFGYGYTF	TGTGCCAGCAGCCAAGAGGTAGCAGGGTTCGGCTATGGCTACACCTTC
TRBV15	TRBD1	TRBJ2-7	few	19	CATSRVPGQGSQRNYEQYF	TGTGCCACCAGCAGAGTCCCGGGACAGGGTTCCCAAAGGAACTACGAGCAGTACTTC
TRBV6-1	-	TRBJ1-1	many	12	CADGGVGTEAFF	TGTGCAGACGGAGGAGTGGGCACTGAAGCTTTCTTT
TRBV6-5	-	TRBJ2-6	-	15	CASSSTSSGANVLTF	TGTGCCAGCAGCTCAACTAGCTCTGGGGCCAACGTCCTGACTTTC
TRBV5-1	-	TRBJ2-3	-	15	CASSLAGTRGDTQYF	TGCGCCAGCAGCTTGGCCGGTACCAGGGGAGATACGCAGTATTTT
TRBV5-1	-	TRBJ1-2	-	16	CASSLGGMTANYGYTF	TGCGCCAGCAGCTTGGGGGGCATGACGGCAAACTATGGCTACACCTTC
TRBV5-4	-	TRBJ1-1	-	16	CASSLGRLEMNTEAFF	TGTGCCAGCAGCTTGGGCAGGTTGGAAATGAACACTGAAGCTTTCTTT
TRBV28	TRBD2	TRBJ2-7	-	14	CASSSQPGGSEQYF	TGTGCCAGCAGTTCTCAACCGGGGGGAAGTGAGCAGTACTTC
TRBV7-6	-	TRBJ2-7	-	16	CASSLAQASYSYEQYF	TGTGCCAGCAGCTTAGCGCAAGCATCCTATTCCTACGAGCAGTACTTC
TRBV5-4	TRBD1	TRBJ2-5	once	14	CASSWGQRQETQYF	TGTGCCAGCAGCTGGGGACAGCGCCAAGAGACCCAGTACTTC
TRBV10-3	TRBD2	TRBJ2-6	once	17	CAISESETSRGANVLTF	TGTGCCATCAGTGAGTCTGAGACTAGCAGGGGGGCCAACGTCCTGACTTTC
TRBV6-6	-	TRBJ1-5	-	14	CASRRGAEDQPQHF	TGTGCCAGCAGGCGGGGGGCGGAGGATCAGCCCCAGCATTTT
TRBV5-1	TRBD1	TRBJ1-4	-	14	CASMPGQGGEKLFF	TGCGCCAGCATGCCGGGACAGGGGGGAGAAAAACTGTTTTTT
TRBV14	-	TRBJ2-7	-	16	CASSQDPRGLSYEQYF	TGTGCCAGCAGCCAAGATCCCAGAGGACTCTCCTACGAGCAGTACTTC